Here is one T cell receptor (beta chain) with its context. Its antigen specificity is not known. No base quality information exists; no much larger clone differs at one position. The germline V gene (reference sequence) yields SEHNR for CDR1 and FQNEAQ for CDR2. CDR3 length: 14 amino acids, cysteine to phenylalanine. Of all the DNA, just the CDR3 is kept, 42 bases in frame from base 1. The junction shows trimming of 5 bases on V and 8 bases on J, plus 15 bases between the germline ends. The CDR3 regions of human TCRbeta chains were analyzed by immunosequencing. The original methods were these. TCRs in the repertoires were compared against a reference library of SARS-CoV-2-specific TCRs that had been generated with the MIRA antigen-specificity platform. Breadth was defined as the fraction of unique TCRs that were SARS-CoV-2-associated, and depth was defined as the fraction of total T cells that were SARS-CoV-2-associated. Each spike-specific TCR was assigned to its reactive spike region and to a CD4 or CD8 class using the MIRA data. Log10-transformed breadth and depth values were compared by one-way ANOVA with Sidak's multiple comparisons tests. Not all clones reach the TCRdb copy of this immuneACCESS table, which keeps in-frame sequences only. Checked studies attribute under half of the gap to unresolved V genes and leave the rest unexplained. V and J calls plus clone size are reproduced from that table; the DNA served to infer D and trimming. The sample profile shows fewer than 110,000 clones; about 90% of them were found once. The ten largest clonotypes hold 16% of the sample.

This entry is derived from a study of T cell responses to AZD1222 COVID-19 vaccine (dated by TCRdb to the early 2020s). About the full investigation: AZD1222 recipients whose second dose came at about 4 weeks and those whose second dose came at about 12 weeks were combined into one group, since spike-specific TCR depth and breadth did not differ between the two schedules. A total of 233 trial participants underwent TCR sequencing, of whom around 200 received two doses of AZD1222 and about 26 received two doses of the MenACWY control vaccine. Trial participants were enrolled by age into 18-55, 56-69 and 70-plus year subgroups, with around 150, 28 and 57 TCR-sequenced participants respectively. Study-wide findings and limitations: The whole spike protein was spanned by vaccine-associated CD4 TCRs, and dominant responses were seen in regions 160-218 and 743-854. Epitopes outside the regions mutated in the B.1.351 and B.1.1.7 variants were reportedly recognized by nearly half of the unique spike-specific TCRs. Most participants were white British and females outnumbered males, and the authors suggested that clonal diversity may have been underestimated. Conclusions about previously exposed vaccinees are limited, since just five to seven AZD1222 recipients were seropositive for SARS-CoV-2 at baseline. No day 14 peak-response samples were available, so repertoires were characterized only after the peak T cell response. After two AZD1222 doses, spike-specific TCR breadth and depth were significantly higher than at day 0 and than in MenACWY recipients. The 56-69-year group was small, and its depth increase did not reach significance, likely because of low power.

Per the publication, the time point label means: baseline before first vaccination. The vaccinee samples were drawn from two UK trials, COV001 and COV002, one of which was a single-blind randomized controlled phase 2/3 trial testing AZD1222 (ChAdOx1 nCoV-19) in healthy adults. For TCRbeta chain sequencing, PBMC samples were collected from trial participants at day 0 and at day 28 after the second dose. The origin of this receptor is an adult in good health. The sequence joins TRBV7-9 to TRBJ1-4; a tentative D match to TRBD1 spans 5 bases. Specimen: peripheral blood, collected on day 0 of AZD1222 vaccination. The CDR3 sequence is CASSQGYPGEKLFF. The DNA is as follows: TGTGCCAGCAGCCAGGGATACCCAGGGGAAAAACTGTTTTTT. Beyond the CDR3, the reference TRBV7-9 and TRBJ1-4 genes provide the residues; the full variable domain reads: DTGVSQNPRHKITKRGQNVTFRCDPISEHNRLYWYRQTLGQGPEFLTYFQNEAQLEKSRLLSDRFSAERPKGSFSTLEIQRTEQGDSAMYLCASSQGYPGEKLFFGSGTQLSVL.